Detailed here is one T cell receptor beta chain. The data are from a study of PD-L1 blockade in urothelial cancer. Germline CDR1 MDHEN, CDR2 SYDVKM. The CDR3 is 12 residues long. V lost 7 bases to trimming and J lost 5 bases, with 9 bases between them. TCRdb keeps only in-frame clones here, not all; method: immunoSEQ multiplex PCR. Of roughly 45,000 clones listed, roughly 80% are singletons. Time point of the sample: peripheral blood 6 weeks after treatment start. There were between 1 and 8 samples from each patient, taken pretreatment and on-treatment. Source: PBMCs, taken around atezolizumab (anti-PD-L1) treatment. The V call is TRBV28, the J call TRBJ1-3; D gene ambiguous. This clonotype was obtained from a man in his 70s with urothelial cancer. The CDR3, as DNA: TGTGCCAGCACCCTAGACCGAAACACCATATATTTT. This encodes CASTLDRNTIYF.